The text below deals with one TCR beta chain. Its target antigen remains unknown. There are no base qualities to consult, and no much larger clone falls within one base. The CDR3 goes from the cysteine to the phenylalanine over 17 residues. This entry keeps only the CDR3 DNA: 51 bases, framed from base 1. CDR1 and CDR2 are drawn from the germline V gene: MGHDK, SYGVNS. From V the trimming removes 1 base and from J it removes 3 bases, while the gene matches leave 7 bases of the junction unaccounted for. This sample is part of a study of shared T cell receptors in the human thymus (dated by TCRdb to 2020 to 2023). Context from the whole study: The study examined how self-reactive, shared T-cell receptor alpha chains are generated in the human thymus.

Library method: the immunoSEQ multiplex PCR assay. Here the immuneACCESS table is served through TCRdb, limited to in-frame sequences with V and J called. Missing clones are a known gap in these copies; in checked studies unresolved V genes cover under half, and the rest lacks a known reason. The sample yields approximately 730,000 clones; 80% to 90% were counted once. The ten biggest clones cover around 0.0099% of the sample. The sample was also reused in another study, on human thymus T cells. Per that second paper: Immunologically healthy infants undergoing open corrective cardiac surgery for congenital heart defects in Finland were used as donors. The thymus tissue came from surgical resects taken out during corrective cardiac surgery. Both the thymic and the peripheral blood repertoires appeared to show biased V and J gene segment usage. According to the related research, thymic TCR repertoires were highly overlapping among unrelated individuals. TCR alpha and beta repertoires from about eight infant thymus samples and a few related peripheral blood samples were characterized in the study. Donor ages ranging from roughly 6 to 244 days were recorded, and several male and a couple of female infants were included in the cohort. Thymocytes were freed from the tissue by mechanical means and kept at -70 degrees C as pellets of roughly 9-33 million cells. A QIAsymphony instrument was used to extract genomic DNA from the frozen cell pellets. Using the immunoSEQ multiplex PCR assay, the TCRB and TCRAD loci were amplified from a standardized quantity of quality-controlled genomic DNA. The amplicons spanned the V(D)J region and were long enough to cover the CDR3 and allow V and J genes to be identified. The commercial immunoSEQ service was used to sequence amplicons on an Illumina platform. Primer bias and sequencing errors were corrected as previously described, and TCRAD and TCRB definitions were based on the IMGT database. The repertoires were analysed using immunoSEQ Analyzer 3.0 and VDJTools for basic statistics, V/J segment usage, diversity estimates, rarefaction and pairwise overlap. Chao1, ChaoE, Efron-Thisted, Shannon and inverse Simpson indices were used to estimate diversity, which was also estimated on datasets down-sampled to the smallest sample. Repertoire overlap was determined by strict matching of CDR3 nucleotide sequence, V gene and J gene, and Jaccard-based multidimensional scaling clustering was applied. On average, about 810,000 unique TCRB clonotypes were obtained from thymus samples, compared with 80,000 to 85,000 from blood samples.

Sequencing was done on a sample of thymocytes. The chain uses TRBV25-1 and TRBJ2-3, with TRBD1 matching 10 junction bases. The TCR originated in a girl under three years old with a congenital heart defect. Donor details come from another sample of the same person, matched by shared clones. The nucleotides are TGTGCCAGCAGTGAATTATTCGGGACAGGGGTAACAGATACGCAGTATTTT. Translated, it gives CASSELFGTGVTDTQYF.